The clone carrying this TCR beta chain was seen a few times. Antigen specificity is unknown. These data originate in a study of beta chain features in type 1 diabetes. The sequenced template was cDNA made from the entire isolated RNA. Sequencing used immunoSEQ multiplex PCR; TCRdb keeps in-frame clones, though not all of them. The sample carries about 650,000 clones, about an eighth recorded once. Notes on the study in general: cDNA-based sequencing might over-represent cells highly expressing TCR. At VDJ recombination sites, type 1 diabetes patients had fewer insertions and more deleted nucleotides. Patients' naive, central memory and regulatory TCRB repertoires appeared more alike than those of healthy donors. Significant though moderate, a shortening of TCRB CDR3s appeared in all four CD4+ subsets of Type 1 diabetes patients.

Germline V gene data show CDR1 as KGHSH and CDR2 as LQKENI. The CDR3 runs 15 residues. V shed 3 bases, J shed 5 bases, and the junction held 8 bases outside the gene matches. Input material: naive CD4+ T cells from blood. This clonotype originated in a young man with type 1 diabetes. This sequence joins TRBV18 and TRBJ2-5, with TRBD1 matching over 8 bases. In DNA, the CDR3 is TGTGCCAGCTCACCGTGGACAGGGCGCCACGAGACCCAGTACTTC. Its protein is CASSPWTGRHETQYF.